This T cell receptor (beta chain) originates from a study of shared clonotypes between healthy human individuals. The germline CDR1 and CDR2 sequences are KGHSH and LQKENI. This CDR3 spans 15 amino acids. V gave up 6 bases and J gave up 0 bases, with 12 bases separating them. Findings of the study overall: Only blood was sampled, and tissue TCR repertoires likely differ from blood ones.

In regard to this clone: No antigen is known for it.

Data came from immunoSEQ multiplex PCR; TCRdb stores just in-frame clones and leaves some out. The repertoire consists of some 2.1 million clones, with over 85% occurring once and the leading ten covering 0.1% to 0.15%. Sequenced: naive CD4+ T cells sorted from blood. Subset of the sample: CD45RA+ positively selected. This sequence joins TRBV18 and TRBJ1-3; D gene unclear. The receptor's source is a man between 18 and 29 years old in good health. The CDR3 DNA reads TGTGCCAGCTCCTCGCTAGCCAGCTCTGGAAACACCATATATTTT. Translation gives CASSSLASSGNTIYF.